What follows are 31 T cell receptor beta chains derived from one specimen sequenced in a study of T cell responses to AZD1222 COVID-19 vaccine. Sequencing used immunoSEQ multiplex PCR; TCRdb keeps in-frame clones, though not all of them. The sample carries about 110,000 clones, 70% to 90% recorded once. Sequenced here: peripheral blood, sampled 28 days after the second AZD1222 dose. The receptor source for this set is an adult who received the AZD1222 COVID-19 vaccine.

The V and J genes are TRBV9 and TRBJ2-2, with D unclear. V was clipped by 6 bases and J by 3 bases, with 9 bases between them. Germline CDR1 and CDR2: SGDLS and YYNGEE. The CDR3 is 13 residues long. CDR3 protein: CASMGFDTGELFF. CDR3 coding DNA: TGTGCCAGCATGGGATTTGACACCGGGGAGCTGTTTTTT.

This clone was counted once. The chain uses TRBV19 and TRBJ2-1, with 9 bases aligning to TRBD2. Unmatched junction bases numbered 4, after V lost 6 bases and J lost 1 base. Germline V CDR1 and CDR2: LNHDA, SQIVND (reference sequence). The CDR3 has 15 amino acids. The CDR3 loop is CASRPTSGSYNEQFF. The CDR3 DNA is TGTGCCAGTAGGCCCACTAGCGGGTCCTACAATGAGCAGTTCTTC.

This chain uses TRBV12-3 or TRBV12-4 with TRBJ2-7; D is perhaps TRBD2 (5 bases). The germline V and J ends were trimmed by 4 bases and 1 base, with 8 bases remaining between them. The length of the CDR3 is 13 residues. This CDR3 is CASSSGDSYEQYF. The CDR3 DNA sequence: TGTGCCAGCAGTTCCGGGGATTCCTACGAGCAGTACTTC.

J is TRBJ2-5 and V is TRBV4-3; 7 nucleotides line up with TRBD2. This CDR3 region has 16 residues. Losses at the gene ends were 4 bases for V and 5 bases for J; bases not matched to a gene: 13. Germline assignment: CDR1 LGHNA and CDR2 YSLEER. CDR3 loop: CASSPKMGGVGETQYF. CDR3 nucleotides: TGCGCCAGCAGCCCAAAGATGGGAGGGGTTGGCGAGACCCAGTACTTC.

This clone occurred once. In nucleotides, the CDR3 is TGTGCCAGCAGTGAAGCCCGGGCAACTAATGAAAAACTGTTTTTT. Residues: CASSEARATNEKLFF. The chain couples TRBV6-1 to TRBJ1-4; D remains unclear. Trimming shortened V by 0 bases and J by 0 bases, and 5 bases separated the two germline ends. Looked up from germline, CDR1 is MNHNS and CDR2 is SASEGT. The CDR3 spans 15 residues.

This chain uses TRBV5-1 with TRBJ2-7, with 13 bases fitting TRBD2. J gave up 2 bases and V 6 bases, and 2 bases lay outside the gene matches. Germline-derived CDR1 and CDR2 are SGHRS and YFSETQ. The CDR3 runs 14 residues. As DNA, the CDR3 is TGCGCCAGCACACTAGCGGGAGGGCCCTACGAGCAGTACTTC. Translating gives CASTLAGGPYEQYF.

The chain is built from TRBV11-1 and TRBJ1-2; D is possibly TRBD1 (5 bases). V was trimmed by 6 bases and J by 8 bases, leaving 19 bases between them. The CDR3 runs to 14 residues. Germline V lookup: CDR1 SGHAT, CDR2 FQDESV (reference sequence). The CDR3 DNA is TGTGCCAGCAGTCTCCTCGGGGACCGGGGAGGCTACACCTTC. Its translation: CASSLLGDRGGYTF.

The genes are TRBV24-1 and TRBJ2-3; 8 nucleotides align to TRBD1. CDR1 KGHDR and CDR2 SFDVKD come from the germline V gene. The CDR3 has 18 amino acids. J gave up 1 base and V 1 base, and 9 bases lay outside the gene matches. The chain's CDR3 is CATSDFPLKDRGTDTQYF. Here the CDR3 DNA reads TGTGCCACCAGTGATTTCCCACTGAAGGACAGGGGCACAGATACGCAGTATTTT.

The J gene is TRBJ1-1, the V gene TRBV5-4, with D perhaps TRBD1 (5 bases). Germline lookup yields CDR1 SGHNT and CDR2 YYREEE (reference sequence). V lost 6 bases and J 1 base, leaving 13 bases between the germline ends. The CDR3 has 14 amino acids. Here the CDR3 DNA reads TGTGCCAGCAAAAAGACAGCGAGGAACACTGAAGCTTTCTTT. This encodes CASKKTARNTEAFF.

J is TRBJ2-1 and V is TRBV9, with 10 bases identical to TRBD2. The germline V gene has CDR1 SGDLS and CDR2 YYNGEE. The CDR3 loop spans 16 amino acids. The J segment lost 5 bases and the V segment lost 3 bases, leaving 8 bases of the junction unmatched. As DNA, the CDR3 is TGTGCCAGCAGCGATCAACCTAGCGGGAGAAACAATGAGCAGTTCTTC. This codes for CASSDQPSGRNNEQFF. The complete variable domain, with remaining parts taken from reference TRBV9 and TRBJ2-1, reads DSGVTQTPKHLITATGQRVTLRCSPRSGDLSVYWYQQSLDQGLQFLIQYYNGEERAKGNILERFSAQQFPDLHSELNLSSLELGDSALYFCASSDQPSGRNNEQFFGPGTRLTVL.

V and J are TRBV9 and TRBJ1-2; D perhaps matches TRBD1 (5 bases). The germline V and J ends were trimmed by 0 bases and 4 bases, with 10 bases remaining between them. Germline-derived CDR1 and CDR2 are SGDLS and YYNGEE. The CDR3 runs 14 residues. This chain's CDR3 is CASSVVGVSYGYTF. The DNA for the CDR3 is TGTGCCAGCAGCGTAGTGGGGGTTTCCTATGGCTACACCTTC. The variable domain in full, completed from reference TRBV9 and TRBJ1-2, reads DSGVTQTPKHLITATGQRVTLRCSPRSGDLSVYWYQQSLDQGLQFLIQYYNGEERAKGNILERFSAQQFPDLHSELNLSSLELGDSALYFCASSVVGVSYGYTFGSGTRLTVV.

The chain combines TRBV27 with TRBJ2-2; no definite D call. The CDR3 spans 16 residues. With 3 bases removed from V and 5 bases from J, the gap between germline ends came to 16 bases. Germline CDR1 and CDR2: MNHEY and SMNVEV (reference sequence). In nucleotides, the CDR3 is TGTGCCAGCAGTTTTCTTCCCCAGACGCGTACCGGGGAGCTGTTTTTT. This sequence encodes CASSFLPQTRTGELFF.

The chain couples TRBV11-2 to TRBJ1-2; 8 nucleotides line up with TRBD1. The junction had 5 bases not matched to a gene; V was cut back by 5 bases and J by 6 bases. Germline V gene data show CDR1 as SGHAT and CDR2 as FQNNGV. This CDR3 comprises 13 residues. The DNA of the CDR3 is TGTGCCAGCAGCCTCGACAGGGGTGATGGCTACACCTTC. Amino acids: CASSLDRGDGYTF.

The chain links TRBV10-3 to TRBJ2-1, with 9 nucleotides matching TRBD2. J lost 6 bases, V lost 11 bases, and 11 bases had no gene match. The CDR3 is made up of 14 amino acids. Germline-derived CDR1 and CDR2 are ENHRY and SYGVKD. CDR3 sequence (DNA): TGTGCCTCGAGTAGCGGGAGAGAGGGCAATGAGCAGTTCTTC. Translation: CASSSGREGNEQFF.

This clone was picked up one time. For the CDR3, the DNA is TGTGCCAGCAGCTTGGGGACAGGGGCTCATTCACCCCTCCACTTT. It specifies CASSLGTGAHSPLHF. The chain combines TRBV5-8 with TRBJ1-6, with TRBD1 identical over 9 bases. Germline V gene lookup returns CDR1 SGHTS and CDR2 YDEGEE. The CDR3 is 15 amino acids. With V trimmed by 0 bases and J by 8 bases, 3 bases remained unmatched.

J is TRBJ2-2 and V is TRBV7-8; possible D gene TRBD2, 6 bases. The CDR3 loop spans 15 amino acids. Germline CDR1 is SGHVS and CDR2 is FQNEAQ. V was pared by 3 bases and J by 4 bases, with 12 bases between. The CDR3 DNA sequence: TGTGCCAGCAGCTTCAGCGGGTTTACCACCGGGGAGCTGTTTTTT. The encoded protein is CASSFSGFTTGELFF.

The chain's CDR3 is CASSSGQPLGDYGYTF. CDR3 sequence (DNA): TGTGCCAGCTCATCGGGGCAGCCCTTAGGGGACTATGGCTACACCTTC. The chain couples TRBV18 to TRBJ1-2; possible D gene TRBD1, 5 bases. Germline V gene data show CDR1 as KGHSH and CDR2 as LQKENI. Trimming cost V 5 bases and J 3 bases, with 19 bases left between them. The CDR3 covers 16 residues. The full variable domain, in which reference TRBV18 and TRBJ1-2 provide the parts outside the CDR3, is NAGVMQNPRHLVRRRGQEARLRCSPMKGHSHVYWYRQLPEEGLKFMVYLQKENIIDESGMPKERFSAEFPKEGPSILRIQQVVRGDSAAYFCASSSGQPLGDYGYTFGSGTRLTVV.

The gene calls are TRBV6-5 and TRBJ2-7; unclear D gene. Looked up from germline, CDR1 is MNHEY and CDR2 is SVGAGI. V was cut by 6 bases and J by 2 bases, with 5 bases left in between. The CDR3 is 11 residues long. The chain's CDR3 is CASSDPYEQYF. The CDR3 bases are TGTGCCAGCAGCGATCCCTACGAGCAGTACTTC.

V is TRBV19 and J is TRBJ1-2; D may be TRBD1 (5 bases). The CDR3 has 15 residues. Trimming stripped 3 bases from V and 3 bases from J, with 14 bases between. Germline V CDR1 and CDR2: LNHDA, SQIVND (reference sequence). The CDR3 here is CASSMGTDSYYGYTF. In DNA, the CDR3 is TGTGCCAGTAGTATGGGGACGGATTCTTACTATGGCTACACCTTC.

The chain is built from TRBV5-1 and TRBJ1-2; 8 bases fit TRBD1. J was trimmed by 8 bases and V by 1 base; bases with no gene match: 13. This CDR3 is 16 amino acids long. Germline V gives CDR1 SGHRS, CDR2 YFSETQ. As DNA, the CDR3 is TGCGCCAGCAGCTTGACGGGGGACAGGCTAGCTGGAGGCTACACCTTC. Translated, it gives CASSLTGDRLAGGYTF.

Only one count was recorded for this clone. The rearrangement uses TRBV30 and TRBJ2-1, with 9 nucleotides matching TRBD1. The V gene end was trimmed by 3 bases and the J gene end by 3 bases; junction bases not matched to a gene: 6. Germline CDR1 GTSNPN, CDR2 SVGIG (reference sequence). The CDR3 runs 15 residues. Written as DNA, the CDR3 is TGTGCCTGGAGCATCCGGGACAGGGTCTACAATGAGCAGTTCTTC. The encoded protein is CAWSIRDRVYNEQFF.

The chain carries TRBV24-1 and TRBJ2-1; perhaps TRBD2 as D (6 bases). The CDR3 is made up of 16 amino acids. Trimming cost V 4 bases and J 4 bases, with 16 bases left between them. In germline, CDR1 is KGHDR, CDR2 SFDVKD. The CDR3 DNA follows: TGTGCCACCAGTGACCGTAGCGGAAGGAATTACAATGAGCAGTTCTTC. Its translation: CATSDRSGRNYNEQFF.

This chain links TRBV7-3 with TRBJ2-3; D possibly corresponds to TRBD2 (5 bases). Trimming shortened V by 5 bases and J by 6 bases, and 12 bases separated the two germline ends. This CDR3 region has 13 residues. Germline loops: CDR1 SGHTA, CDR2 FQGTGA. For the CDR3, the DNA is TGTGCCAGCAGCAGGGAGCTAGCTGATACGCAGTATTTT. It specifies CASSRELADTQYF.

The chain links TRBV3-1 (or the pseudogene TRBV3-2) to TRBJ2-5, with 8 positions matching TRBD2. This CDR3 has 15 residues. From germline, CDR1 is LGHDT and CDR2 YNNKEL (reference sequence). Losses at the gene ends were 4 bases for V and 5 bases for J; bases not matched to a gene: 9. CDR3 protein: CASSPKGLAPETQYF. The CDR3 nucleotides are TGTGCCAGCAGCCCCAAAGGACTAGCACCCGAGACCCAGTACTTC.

This chain links TRBV6-5 with TRBJ2-1; TRBD1 agrees at 7 bases. CDR1 is MNHEY, CDR2 SVGAGI, per germline. This CDR3 has 15 amino acids. Trimming removed 6 bases from V and 4 bases from J; junction bases left unmatched: 9. The CDR3: CASRGRQGQYNEQFF. The CDR3 nucleotides are TGTGCCAGCAGGGGAAGACAGGGTCAATACAATGAGCAGTTCTTC.

This clone has just a few counts. The rearrangement uses TRBV5-1 and TRBJ2-3; tentatively, D is TRBD1 (5 bases). The CDR3 runs 14 residues. V was pared by 0 bases and J by 7 bases, with 12 bases between. The germline gives CDR1 SGHRS, CDR2 YFSETQ. As DNA, the CDR3 is TGCGCCAGCAGCTTGGGGGGCCCCGGTAATACGCAGTATTTT. Amino acid sequence: CASSLGGPGNTQYF.

The chain links TRBV2 to TRBJ1-5; 7 bases are shared with TRBD1. V shed 6 bases and J 3 bases; nucleotides not matched to a gene: 8. The germline V gene encodes CDR1 SNHLY and CDR2 FYNNEI. This CDR3 region has 15 residues. The CDR3 region is CASSRATGFNQPQHF. The CDR3, as DNA: TGTGCCAGCAGCCGCGCGACAGGGTTCAATCAGCCCCAGCATTTT.

CDR3 sequence: CATSDWDLFNEQFF. The CDR3 bases are TGTGCCACCAGTGATTGGGACTTATTCAATGAGCAGTTCTTC. The rearrangement joins TRBV24-1 to TRBJ2-1; tentatively, D is TRBD2 (6 bases). The CDR3 is made up of 14 amino acids. Trimming pared 2 bases from V and 6 bases from J, leaving 10 bases between. The germline V gene encodes CDR1 KGHDR and CDR2 SFDVKD.

This clone was detected only a few times. V is TRBV7-3 and J is TRBJ1-5; maybe TRBD1 (6 bases). Trimming stripped 5 bases from V and 5 bases from J, with 19 bases between. The CDR3 contains 16 residues. Germline CDR1 and CDR2: SGHTA and FQGTGA. CDR3 nucleotide sequence: TGTGCCAGCAGCGGGGCAGGGGCGCTTGTTGATCAGCCCCAGCATTTT. It specifies CASSGAGALVDQPQHF.

The genes are TRBV10-3 and TRBJ2-2; 14 positions agree with TRBD2. Germline V gene sequence: CDR1 ENHRY, CDR2 SYGVKD. The CDR3 runs to 15 residues. With 7 bases clipped from V and 7 bases from J, the junction kept 5 bases outside the gene matches. The CDR3 sequence is CAIKGLAGEVGELFF. CDR3 DNA: TGTGCCATCAAGGGACTAGCGGGAGAGGTCGGGGAGCTGTTTTTT.

The chain carries TRBV7-2 and TRBJ1-2; D gene ambiguous. V was shortened by 5 bases and J by 3 bases, with 10 bases between the two germline ends. This CDR3 spans 13 amino acids. CDR1 SGHTA and CDR2 FQGNSA come from the germline V gene. The CDR3 DNA reads as TGTGCCAGCAGCCTTGACACCGACTATGGCTACACCTTC. This translates into CASSLDTDYGYTF. Full variable domain (missing parts from reference TRBV7-2 and TRBJ1-2): GAGVSQSPSNKVTEKGKDVELRCDPISGHTALYWYRQSLGQGLEFLIYFQGNSAPDKSGLPSDRFSAERTGGSVSTLTIQRTQQEDSAVYLCASSLDTDYGYTFGSGTRLTVV.